This TCR beta chain was obtained from a study of molecular identifiers for immune sequencing clone quantification. Study outcomes and limitations: Among approximately 1 million naive cells, as was reported, spiked Jurkat TCR RNA from one cell was detectable.

Trimming stripped 7 bases from V and 0 bases from J, with 10 bases between. CDR1 and CDR2 (germline): MNHEY, SVGEGT. The CDR3 has 14 amino acids. TCRdb processed the PCR reads anew with MiXCR; each CDR3 protein has one entry. The sample lists just under 20,000 distinct CDR3 sequences; under 25% were seen once. Concerning this clonotype: What it recognizes is unknown.

The sequence derives from a human donor in good health. Some libraries in this study had Jurkat cell RNA spiked in. The chain has TRBV6-2 or TRBV6-3 and TRBJ2-1; the D gene is possibly TRBD2 (5 bases). Sequenced input: naive CD8+ T cells from blood, with Jurkat cell RNA spiked in. The sample's subset: FACS-sorted CD8+CD4-CCR7+CD45RA+ naive T cells. The CDR3 sequence is CASTDFSSYNEQFF. CDR3 bases: TGTGCCAGCACGGACTTCAGCTCCTACAATGAGCAGTTCTTC.